The 9 T cell receptor beta chains reported below all come from one sample, sequenced in a study of cytomegalovirus exposure and HLA in healthy donors. The PCR ran on 60 Vbeta and 13 Jbeta primers. Sequencing used immunoSEQ multiplex PCR; TCRdb keeps in-frame clones, though not all of them. The sample carries about 190,000 clones, roughly 77% recorded once. The sample was PBMCs. These receptors all come from a woman in her twenties or thirties in good health and CMV-seropositive.

The chain links TRBV11-1 to TRBJ2-3; the match to TRBD1 covers 10 bases. V dropped 5 bases and J dropped 1; count of bases not matched to a gene: 12. Germline lookup yields CDR1 SGHAT and CDR2 FQDESV (reference sequence). This CDR3 has 18 amino acids. In DNA, the CDR3 is TGTGCCAGCAGCGTAGGATTAACCGGGACAGGGGGCACAGATACGCAGTATTTT. Residues: CASSVGLTGTGGTDTQYF.

The chain links TRBV6-6 to TRBJ2-7; 14 bases are shared with TRBD2. V was clipped by 5 bases and J by 5 bases; unmatched bases: 5. This CDR3 has 15 amino acids. Germline V gene data show CDR1 as MNHNY and CDR2 as SVGAGI (reference sequence). Here the CDR3 DNA reads TGTGCCAGCAGTCACACGGGACTAGCGGGAGACGAGCAGTACTTC. Protein sequence: CASSHTGLAGDEQYF.

The chain combines TRBV27 with TRBJ1-2; 8 nucleotides match TRBD1. V gave up 5 bases and J gave up 4 bases; unmatched junction bases: 6. The CDR3 sequence is 14 residues long. Germline V gene lookup returns CDR1 MNHEY and CDR2 SMNVEV (reference sequence). CDR3 nucleotides: TGTGCCAGCAGTCCACGACAGGGGACCTATGGCTACACCTTC. It specifies CASSPRQGTYGYTF.

The chain recombines TRBV27 with TRBJ1-2; no reliable D call. This CDR3 comprises 13 residues. Germline V gene sequence: CDR1 MNHEY, CDR2 SMNVEV (reference sequence). The V end was cut by 8 bases, the J end by 3 bases, with 13 bases between. In DNA, the CDR3 is TGTGCCAGCGGGAGCGGCAGCTACTATGGCTACACCTTC. This gives the protein CASGSGSYYGYTF.

About this clone: One end of the junction does not line up with germline, which may come from a read error. V is TRBV7-9 and J is TRBJ2-3; possible D gene TRBD1, 5 bases. This CDR3 region has 15 residues. The germline CDR1 and CDR2 sequences are SEHNR and FQNEAQ (reference sequence). The CDR3 loop is CSSSAQASNTDTQYF. The DNA for the CDR3 is TGTTCCAGCAGCGCACAGGCAAGCAACACAGATACGCAGTATTTT.

The chain is built from TRBV25-1 and TRBJ2-5, with 9 bases aligning to TRBD1. The J segment lost 5 bases and the V segment lost 6 bases, leaving 7 bases of the junction unmatched. This CDR3 has 14 residues. Germline CDR1 reads MGHDK; CDR2 reads SYGVNS. Written as DNA, the CDR3 is TGTGCCAGCAGCCGGGACAGGGTACAGGAGACCCAGTACTTC. As protein: CASSRDRVQETQYF.

This clone was counted between two and nine times. The V and J genes are TRBV6-1 and TRBJ2-2, with 8 nucleotides matching TRBD1. Germline V gene lookup returns CDR1 MNHNS and CDR2 SASEGT. J was trimmed by 4 bases and V by 5 bases; bases with no gene match: 6. This CDR3 comprises 15 residues. For the CDR3, the DNA is TGTGCCAGCAGTACCCGGACAGGGACCACCGGGGAGCTGTTTTTT. Translated: CASSTRTGTTGELFF.

Regarding this clone: Compared with germline, one end of the junction differs, possibly owing to a read error. The chain joins TRBV6-1 to TRBJ1-5, with 7 bases identical to TRBD1. CDR1 and CDR2 from the germline V gene are MNHNS and SASEGT. The CDR3 is 15 residues long. CDR3 sequence reads: CASRVPRDSNRPQHF. In DNA form, the CDR3 reads TGTGCCAGCAGAGTCCCGCGGGACAGCAATCGGCCCCAGCATTTT.

The genes are TRBV27 and TRBJ2-7; 7 bases align to TRBD2. Germline V gene sequence: CDR1 MNHEY, CDR2 SMNVEV (reference sequence). The trim removed 3 bases at V and 3 bases at J, leaving 5 bases unmatched. The CDR3 extends over 14 amino acids. CDR3 protein: CASSLLGGGYEQYF. In DNA, the CDR3 is TGTGCCAGCAGTTTGCTGGGGGGGGGCTACGAGCAGTACTTC.